This TCR beta chain is from a study of metastatic and nonmetastatic thyroid tumors. At the level of the study: Thyroid patients, malignant and benign, had repertoires compared across blood and tumor or nodule tissue. Study-wide findings and caveats: Reportedly, malignant thyroid tumors had significantly higher TCR beta diversity than benign nodules, in blood and tumor.

Per the original data handling: The study built a papillary thyroid cancer distant-metastasis classifier from CDR3 differences across clinicopathological groups. MiXCR was used by TCRdb to re-call the PCR reads. The V and J calls here are based on TCRdb, not the publication. The table records under 95,000 clones, about 13% of them present only once. On this clone: Its antigen is currently unknown.

V lost 5 bases, J lost 5 bases, and 12 bases stayed unmatched. CDR1 MNHNS and CDR2 SASEGT come from the germline V gene. CDR3 length: 17 amino acids. Patients had received no treatment of any kind before thyroid surgery. This clonotype was obtained from a female donor with papillary thyroid cancer or a benign thyroid nodule (not recorded which). Some clones in this sample may be carry-over from other donors' samples. Input material: blood. The chain is built from TRBV6-1 and TRBJ1-5, with 10 bases fitting TRBD1. The CDR3 sequence is CASSSPTTGGAHQPQHF. The CDR3 coding sequence is TGTGCCAGCAGTTCCCCTACGACAGGGGGCGCGCATCAGCCCCAGCATTTT.